This T cell receptor beta chain was obtained from a study of monozygotic twins with inflammatory bowel disease. Regarding this clonotype: Its target is not known.

Whole-study results and caveats: IBD patients shared fewer clonotypes with others than healthy twins, especially with disease activity.

TCRdb reanalyzed the 5' RACE reads, giving one entry per CDR3 protein sequence and no DNA. Its listing shows approximately 400,000 distinct CDR3 sequences. Germline V gives CDR1 GTSNPN, CDR2 SVGIG (reference sequence). This CDR3 comprises 15 residues. The chain joins TRBV30 to TRBJ1-1; as DNA is missing, the TRBD1 call by TCRdb cannot be tested. The sample taken for sequencing was blood. This TCR came from a human donor with ulcerative colitis or Crohn's disease, or a healthy co-twin of an affected twin (not recorded which). The CDR3 region is CAWAGNRKMNTEAFF.